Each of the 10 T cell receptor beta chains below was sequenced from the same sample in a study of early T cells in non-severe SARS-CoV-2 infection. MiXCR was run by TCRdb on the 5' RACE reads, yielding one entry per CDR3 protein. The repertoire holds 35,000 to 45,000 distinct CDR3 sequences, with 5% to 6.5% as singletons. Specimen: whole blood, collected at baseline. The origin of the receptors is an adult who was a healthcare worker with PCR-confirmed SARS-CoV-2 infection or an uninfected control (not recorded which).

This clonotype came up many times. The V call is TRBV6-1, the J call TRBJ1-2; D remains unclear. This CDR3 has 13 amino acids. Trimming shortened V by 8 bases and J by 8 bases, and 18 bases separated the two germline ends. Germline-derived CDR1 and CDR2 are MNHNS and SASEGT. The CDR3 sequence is CASSPVPVEGYTF. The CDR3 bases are TGTGCCAGCTCCCCAGTCCCTGTTGAAGGCTACACCTTC.

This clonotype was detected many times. CDR3 DNA: TGTGCCAGCAGTTTAGGACAGGTCGGGGAGACCCAGTACTTC. It yields the protein CASSLGQVGETQYF. The gene calls are TRBV12-3 or TRBV12-4 and TRBJ2-5, with D possibly matching TRBD1 (6 bases). The CDR3 sequence is 14 residues long. V lost 1 base to trimming and J lost 5 bases, with 11 bases between them.

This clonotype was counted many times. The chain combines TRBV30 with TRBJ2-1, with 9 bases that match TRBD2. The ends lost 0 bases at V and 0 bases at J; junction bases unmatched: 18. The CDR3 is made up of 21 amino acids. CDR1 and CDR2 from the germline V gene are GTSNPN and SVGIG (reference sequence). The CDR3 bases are TGTGCCTGGAGTGTTCCATTCATTCCTAGCGGGGTCTATAGCTCCTACAATGAGCAGTTCTTC. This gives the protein CAWSVPFIPSGVYSSYNEQFF. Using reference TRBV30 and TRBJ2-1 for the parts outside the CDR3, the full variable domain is SQTIHQWPATLVQPVGSPLSLECTVEGTSNPNLYWYRQAAGRGLQLLFYSVGIGQISSEVPQNLSASRPQDRQFILSSKKLLLSDSGFYLCAWSVPFIPSGVYSSYNEQFFGPGTRLTVL.

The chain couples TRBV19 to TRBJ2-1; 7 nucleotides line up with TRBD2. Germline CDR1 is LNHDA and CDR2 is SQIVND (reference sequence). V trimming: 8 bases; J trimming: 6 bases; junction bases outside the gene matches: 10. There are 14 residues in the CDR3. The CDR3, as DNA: TGTGCCAGTGGAATGGATTCTAGCGGCAATGAGCAGTTCTTC. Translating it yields CASGMDSSGNEQFF.

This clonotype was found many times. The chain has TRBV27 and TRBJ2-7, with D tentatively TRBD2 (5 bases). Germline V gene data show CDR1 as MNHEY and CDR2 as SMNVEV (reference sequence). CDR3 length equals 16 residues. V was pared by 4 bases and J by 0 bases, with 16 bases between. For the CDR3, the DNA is TGTGCCAGCAGTTCCCTCTTATTAGCGACCTCCTACGAGCAGTACTTC. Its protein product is CASSSLLLATSYEQYF.

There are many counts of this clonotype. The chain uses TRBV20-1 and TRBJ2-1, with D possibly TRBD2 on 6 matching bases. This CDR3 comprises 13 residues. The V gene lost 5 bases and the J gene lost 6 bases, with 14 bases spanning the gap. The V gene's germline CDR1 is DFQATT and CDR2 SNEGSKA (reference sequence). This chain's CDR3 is CSAGGATPNEQFF. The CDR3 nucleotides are TGCAGTGCTGGAGGGGCGACCCCCAATGAGCAGTTCTTC.

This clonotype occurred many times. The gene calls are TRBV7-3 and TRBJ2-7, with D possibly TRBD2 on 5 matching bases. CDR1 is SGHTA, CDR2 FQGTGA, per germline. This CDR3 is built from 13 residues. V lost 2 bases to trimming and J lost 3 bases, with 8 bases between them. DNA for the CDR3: TGTGCCAGCAGCTTACGGGAAGGCTACGAGCAGTACTTC. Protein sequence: CASSLREGYEQYF.

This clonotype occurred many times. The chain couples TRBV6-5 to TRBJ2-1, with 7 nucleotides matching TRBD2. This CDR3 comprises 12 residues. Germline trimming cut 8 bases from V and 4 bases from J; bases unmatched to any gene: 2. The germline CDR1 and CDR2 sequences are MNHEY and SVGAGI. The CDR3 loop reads CASGRGYNEQFF. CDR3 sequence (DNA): TGTGCCAGCGGGCGGGGGTACAATGAGCAGTTCTTC.

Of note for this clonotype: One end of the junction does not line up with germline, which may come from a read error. Here the CDR3 reads CVSSLDTYTDTQYF. The CDR3 region has the DNA TGCGTCAGCAGCTTGGATACTTACACAGATACGCAGTATTTT. V and J are TRBV5-1 and TRBJ2-3; D gene unclear. Germline CDR1 is SGHRS and CDR2 is YFSETQ. CDR3 length: 14 amino acids.

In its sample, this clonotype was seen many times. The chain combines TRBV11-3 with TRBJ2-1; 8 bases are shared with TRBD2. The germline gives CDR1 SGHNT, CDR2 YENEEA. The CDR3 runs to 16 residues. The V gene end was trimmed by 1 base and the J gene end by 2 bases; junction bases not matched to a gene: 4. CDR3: CASSLGPGGTYNEQFF. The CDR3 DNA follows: TGTGCCAGCAGCTTAGGTCCGGGAGGGACCTACAATGAGCAGTTCTTC.